This entry features one T cell receptor (beta chain) sequence. Its antigen is undetermined. The sample is drawn from a study of cytomegalovirus exposure and HLA in healthy donors. General study points: Rare sequences made up most TCRs, while some public TCRs were found in many donors. Listed as cytomegalovirus-associated were roughly 180 TCR beta chains.

V was clipped by 2 bases and J by 0 bases; unmatched bases: 5. In germline, CDR1 is SGHAT, CDR2 FQNNGV. The CDR3 runs 16 residues. The data were produced by immunoSEQ multiplex PCR, yet TCRdb's version contains in-frame clones alone and is incomplete. This table has about 78,000 clones, about 95% appearing once. The sample comprised PBMCs. The clonotype originates from a man aged 18 to 35 in good health and CMV-seropositive. V and J are TRBV11-2 and TRBJ2-7; 9 nucleotides align to TRBD2. In DNA form, the CDR3 reads TGTGCCAGCAGCTTAAGTCTAGCGGGAACCTCCTACGAGCAGTACTTC. Translation: CASSLSLAGTSYEQYF.